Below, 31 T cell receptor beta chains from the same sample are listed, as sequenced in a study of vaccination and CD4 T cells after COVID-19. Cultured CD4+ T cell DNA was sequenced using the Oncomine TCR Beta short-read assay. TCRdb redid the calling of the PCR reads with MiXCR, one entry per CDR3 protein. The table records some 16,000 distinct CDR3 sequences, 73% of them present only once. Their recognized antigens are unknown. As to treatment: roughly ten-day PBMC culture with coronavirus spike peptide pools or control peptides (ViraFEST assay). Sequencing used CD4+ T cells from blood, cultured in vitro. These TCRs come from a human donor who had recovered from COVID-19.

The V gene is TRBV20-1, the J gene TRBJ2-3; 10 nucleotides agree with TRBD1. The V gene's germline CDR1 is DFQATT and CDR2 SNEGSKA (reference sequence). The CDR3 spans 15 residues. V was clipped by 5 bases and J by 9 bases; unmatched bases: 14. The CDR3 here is CSAQDFRDRGPTQYF. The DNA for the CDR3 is TGCAGTGCTCAAGACTTCCGGGACAGGGGTCCCACGCAGTATTTT.

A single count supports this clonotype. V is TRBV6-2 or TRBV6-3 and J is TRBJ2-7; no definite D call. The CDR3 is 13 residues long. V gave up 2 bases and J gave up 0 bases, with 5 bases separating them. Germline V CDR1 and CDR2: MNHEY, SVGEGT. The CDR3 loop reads CASSYRPSYEQYF. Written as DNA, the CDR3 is TGTGCCAGCAGTTACCGGCCCTCCTACGAGCAGTACTTC.

The CDR3 DNA reads TGTGCCAGCCGGGCCAGAGATCGGGCCCAGCATTTT. As protein: CASRARDRAQHF. This sequence joins TRBV12-3 or TRBV12-4 and TRBJ1-5; D not resolved. The V end was cut by 8 bases, the J end by 11 bases, with 16 bases between. This CDR3 spans 12 amino acids.

This chain's CDR3 is CATSEGPQETQYF. DNA for the CDR3: TGTGCCACCAGTGAAGGACCCCAAGAGACCCAGTACTTC. The genes are TRBV24-1 and TRBJ2-5; D gene uncertain. The CDR3 is 13 residues long. Trimming stripped 4 bases from V and 1 base from J, with 6 bases between. The germline V gene has CDR1 KGHDR and CDR2 SFDVKD.

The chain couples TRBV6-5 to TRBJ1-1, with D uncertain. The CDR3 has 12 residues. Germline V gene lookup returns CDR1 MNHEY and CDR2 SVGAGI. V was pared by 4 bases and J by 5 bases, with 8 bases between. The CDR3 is CASSSRSTEAFF. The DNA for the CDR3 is TGTGCCAGCAGTTCAAGGTCTACTGAAGCTTTCTTT.

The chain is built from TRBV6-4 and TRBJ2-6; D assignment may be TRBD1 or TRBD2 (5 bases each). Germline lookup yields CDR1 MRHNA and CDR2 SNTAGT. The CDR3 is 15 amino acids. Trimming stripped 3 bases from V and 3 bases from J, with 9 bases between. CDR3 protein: CASSDLGDGANVLTF. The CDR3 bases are TGTGCCAGCAGTGATTTGGGGGATGGGGCCAACGTCCTGACTTTC.

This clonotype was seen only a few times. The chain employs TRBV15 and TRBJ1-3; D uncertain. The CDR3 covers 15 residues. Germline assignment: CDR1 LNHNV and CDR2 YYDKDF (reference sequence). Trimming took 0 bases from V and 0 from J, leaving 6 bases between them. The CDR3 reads CATSREGSSGNTIYF. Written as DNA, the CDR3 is TGTGCCACCAGCAGAGAGGGTAGCTCTGGAAACACCATATATTTT.

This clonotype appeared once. For the CDR3, the DNA is TGCAGTGCCGTAGGCGGAGGGCCACGCGAGCAGTACTTC. This gives the protein CSAVGGGPREQYF. This chain joins TRBV20-1 and TRBJ2-7; D is perhaps TRBD2 (6 bases). In germline, CDR1 is DFQATT, CDR2 SNEGSKA (reference sequence). The CDR3 length is 13 residues. Trimming stripped 6 bases from V and 6 bases from J, with 18 bases between.

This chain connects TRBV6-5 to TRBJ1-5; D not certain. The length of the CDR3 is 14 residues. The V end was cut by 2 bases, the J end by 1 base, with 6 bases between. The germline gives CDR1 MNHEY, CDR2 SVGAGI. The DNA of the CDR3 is TGTGCCAGCAGTTACAGGGAGAGCAATCAGCCCCAGCATTTT. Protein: CASSYRESNQPQHF.

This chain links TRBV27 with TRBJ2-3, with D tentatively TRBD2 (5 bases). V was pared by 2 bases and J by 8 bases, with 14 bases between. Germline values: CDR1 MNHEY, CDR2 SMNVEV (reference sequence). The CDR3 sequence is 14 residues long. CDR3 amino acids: CASSLISAGGTQYF. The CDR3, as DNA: TGTGCCAGCAGTTTAATATCGGCGGGTGGTACGCAGTATTTT.

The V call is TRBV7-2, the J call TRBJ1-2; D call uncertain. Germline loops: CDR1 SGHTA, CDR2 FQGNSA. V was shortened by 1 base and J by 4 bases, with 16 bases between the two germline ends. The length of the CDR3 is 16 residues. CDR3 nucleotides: TGTGCCAGCAGCTTAGTACATGGGGAGTCGGGCTATGGCTACACCTTC. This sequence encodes CASSLVHGESGYGYTF.

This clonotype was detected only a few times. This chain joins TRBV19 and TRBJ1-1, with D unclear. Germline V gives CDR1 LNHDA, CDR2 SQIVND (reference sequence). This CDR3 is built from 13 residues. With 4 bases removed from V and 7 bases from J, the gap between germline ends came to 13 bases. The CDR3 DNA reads TGTGCCAGTAGTAGGGAAGGACTTAGTGAAGCTTTCTTT. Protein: CASSREGLSEAFF.

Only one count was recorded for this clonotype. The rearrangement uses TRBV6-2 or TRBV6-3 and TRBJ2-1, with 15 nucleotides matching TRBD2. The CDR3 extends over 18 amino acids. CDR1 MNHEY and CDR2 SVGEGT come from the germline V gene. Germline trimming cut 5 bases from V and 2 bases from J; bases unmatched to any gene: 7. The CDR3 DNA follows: TGTGCCAGCAGTGGACCGGGACTAGCGGGAGGCACCTACAATGAGCAGTTCTTC. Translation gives CASSGPGLAGGTYNEQFF.

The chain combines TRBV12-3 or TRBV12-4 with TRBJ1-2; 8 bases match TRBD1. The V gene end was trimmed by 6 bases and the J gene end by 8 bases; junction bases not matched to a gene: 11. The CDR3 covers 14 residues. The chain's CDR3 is CASRPTGGYGGYTF. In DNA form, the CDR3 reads TGTGCCAGCAGGCCAACAGGGGGATACGGAGGCTACACCTTC.

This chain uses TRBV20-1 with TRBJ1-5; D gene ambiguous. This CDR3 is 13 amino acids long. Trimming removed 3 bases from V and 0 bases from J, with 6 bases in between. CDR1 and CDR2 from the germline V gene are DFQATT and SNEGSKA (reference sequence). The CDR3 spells CSARVYSNQPQHF. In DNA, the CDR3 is TGCAGTGCTAGGGTCTATAGCAATCAGCCCCAGCATTTT.

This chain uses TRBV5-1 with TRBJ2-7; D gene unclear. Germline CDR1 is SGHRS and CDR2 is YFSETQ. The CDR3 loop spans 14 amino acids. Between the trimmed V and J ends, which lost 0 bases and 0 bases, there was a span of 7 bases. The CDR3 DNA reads TGCGCCAGCAGCTTGGGGGTAGCCTCCTACGAGCAGTACTTC. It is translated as CASSLGVASYEQYF. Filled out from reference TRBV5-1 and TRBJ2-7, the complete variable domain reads KAGVTQTPRYLIKTRGQQVTLSCSPISGHRSVSWYQQTPGQGLQFLFEYFSETQRNKGNFPGRFSGRQFSNSRSEMNVSTLELGDSALYLCASSLGVASYEQYFGPGTRLTVT.

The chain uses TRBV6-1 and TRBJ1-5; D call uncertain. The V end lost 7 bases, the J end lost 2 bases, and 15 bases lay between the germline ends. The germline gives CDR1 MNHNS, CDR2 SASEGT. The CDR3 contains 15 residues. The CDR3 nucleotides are TGTGCCAGCACTACTATAGGGAGAGGCAATCAGCCCCAGCATTTT. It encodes CASTTIGRGNQPQHF.

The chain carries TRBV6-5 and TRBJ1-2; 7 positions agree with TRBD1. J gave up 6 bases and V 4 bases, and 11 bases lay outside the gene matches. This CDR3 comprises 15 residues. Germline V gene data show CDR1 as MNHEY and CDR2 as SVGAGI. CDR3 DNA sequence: TGTGCCAGCAGTTCATCGGACAGGCTGGGAAATGGCTACACCTTC. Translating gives CASSSSDRLGNGYTF.

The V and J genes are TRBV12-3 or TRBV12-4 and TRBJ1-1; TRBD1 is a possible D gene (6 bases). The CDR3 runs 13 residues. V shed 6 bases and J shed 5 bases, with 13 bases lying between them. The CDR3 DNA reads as TGTGCCAGCAGACCTTACAGGGCGACTGAAGCTTTCTTT. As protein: CASRPYRATEAFF.

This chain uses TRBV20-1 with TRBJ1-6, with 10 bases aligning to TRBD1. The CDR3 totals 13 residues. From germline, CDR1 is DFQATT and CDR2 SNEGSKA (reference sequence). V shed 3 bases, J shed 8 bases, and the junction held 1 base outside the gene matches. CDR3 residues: CSARGQGYSPLHF. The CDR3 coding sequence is TGCAGTGCTAGGGGACAGGGGTATTCACCCCTCCACTTT.

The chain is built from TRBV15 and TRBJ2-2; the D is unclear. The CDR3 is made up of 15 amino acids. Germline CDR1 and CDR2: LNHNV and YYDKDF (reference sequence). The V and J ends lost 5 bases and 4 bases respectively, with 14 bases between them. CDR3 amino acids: CATSVKGYGTGELFF. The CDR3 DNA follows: TGTGCCACCAGCGTTAAGGGCTACGGCACCGGGGAGCTGTTTTTT.

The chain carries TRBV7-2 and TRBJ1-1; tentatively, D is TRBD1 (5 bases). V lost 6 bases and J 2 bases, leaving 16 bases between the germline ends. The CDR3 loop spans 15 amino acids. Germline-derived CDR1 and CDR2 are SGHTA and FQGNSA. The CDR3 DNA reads TGTGCCAGCAGACCACTTGACAGCCTTAACACTGAAGCTTTCTTT. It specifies CASRPLDSLNTEAFF.

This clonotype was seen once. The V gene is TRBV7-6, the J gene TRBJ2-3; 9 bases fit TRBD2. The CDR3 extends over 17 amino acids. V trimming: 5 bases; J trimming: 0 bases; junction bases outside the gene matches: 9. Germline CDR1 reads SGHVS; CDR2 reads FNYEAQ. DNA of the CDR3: TGTGCCAGCAGCGCCCTGGCGGGGGGGATTAGCACAGATACGCAGTATTTT. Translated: CASSALAGGISTDTQYF.

CDR3 in amino acids: CSATRTRQTYEQYF. The CDR3 DNA reads as TGCAGTGCAACCAGGACACGGCAGACCTACGAGCAGTACTTC. The V gene is TRBV20-1, the J gene TRBJ2-7; TRBD1 is a possible D gene (5 bases). Germline CDR1 is DFQATT and CDR2 is SNEGSKA (reference sequence). This CDR3 comprises 14 residues. Trimming stripped 6 bases from V and 2 bases from J, with 17 bases between.

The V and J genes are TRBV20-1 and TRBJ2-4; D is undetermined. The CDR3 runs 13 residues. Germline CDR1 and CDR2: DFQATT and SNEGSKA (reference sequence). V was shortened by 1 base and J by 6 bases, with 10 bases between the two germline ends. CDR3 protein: CSARASGRNIQYF. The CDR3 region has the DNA TGCAGTGCTAGAGCCTCAGGAAGAAACATTCAGTACTTC.

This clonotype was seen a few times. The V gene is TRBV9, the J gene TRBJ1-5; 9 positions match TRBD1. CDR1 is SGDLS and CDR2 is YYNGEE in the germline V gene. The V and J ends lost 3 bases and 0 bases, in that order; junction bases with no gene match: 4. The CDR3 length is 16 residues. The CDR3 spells CASSAGQGTSNQPQHF. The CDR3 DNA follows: TGTGCCAGCAGCGCCGGACAGGGGACTAGCAATCAGCCCCAGCATTTT.

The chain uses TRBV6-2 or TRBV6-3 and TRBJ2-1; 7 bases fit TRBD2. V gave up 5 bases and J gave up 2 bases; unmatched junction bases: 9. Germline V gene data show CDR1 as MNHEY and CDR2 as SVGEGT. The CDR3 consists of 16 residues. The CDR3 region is CASSDPGTKTYNEQFF. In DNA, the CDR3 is TGTGCCAGCAGTGACCCCGGGACTAAGACCTACAATGAGCAGTTCTTC.

In DNA form, the CDR3 reads TGTGCCAGTAGTCCCAGGGTGAACACTGAAGCTTTCTTT. As protein: CASSPRVNTEAFF. The gene calls are TRBV19 and TRBJ1-1; perhaps TRBD1 as D (5 bases). Germline-derived CDR1 and CDR2 are LNHDA and SQIVND (reference sequence). V lost 5 bases and J 0 bases, leaving 7 bases between the germline ends. The CDR3 extends over 13 amino acids.

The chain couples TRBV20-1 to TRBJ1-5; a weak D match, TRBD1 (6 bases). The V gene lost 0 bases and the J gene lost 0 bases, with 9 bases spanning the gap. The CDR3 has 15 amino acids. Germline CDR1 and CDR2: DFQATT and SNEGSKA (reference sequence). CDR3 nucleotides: TGCAGTGCTAGAGATACAGGGATTAGCAATCAGCCCCAGCATTTT. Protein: CSARDTGISNQPQHF.

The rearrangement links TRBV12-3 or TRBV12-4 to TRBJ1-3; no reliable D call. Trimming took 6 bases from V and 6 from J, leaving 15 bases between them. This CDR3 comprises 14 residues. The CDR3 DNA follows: TGTGCCAGCAGCCCTAAGTCGACCCCAAACACCATATATTTT. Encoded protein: CASSPKSTPNTIYF.

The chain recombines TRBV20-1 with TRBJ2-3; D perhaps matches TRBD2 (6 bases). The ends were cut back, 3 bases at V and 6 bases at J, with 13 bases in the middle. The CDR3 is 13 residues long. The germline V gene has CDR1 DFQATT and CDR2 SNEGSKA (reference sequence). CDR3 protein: CSARWGVVDTQYF. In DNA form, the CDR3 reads TGCAGTGCTAGGTGGGGGGTGGTGGATACGCAGTATTTT.